This passage covers 14 T cell receptor beta chains from one sample sequenced in a study of blood T cell repertoires in COVID-19. Only in-frame clones appear in the TCRdb table, and some are missing; sequencing was by immunoSEQ multiplex PCR. The table has over 250,000 clones, 75% to 90% seen once. Sequences were obtained from PBMCs or T cells enriched from blood (not recorded which). These receptors were collected from a woman between 18 and 30 years old who had recovered from COVID-19.

The J gene is TRBJ2-5, the V gene TRBV28; 10 bases line up with TRBD2. Trimming at V came to 2 bases and at J to 5 bases, leaving 14 bases not matched to a gene. This CDR3 has 18 residues. The germline gives CDR1 MDHEN, CDR2 SYDVKM. The CDR3 DNA reads TGTGCCAGCAGTTTAAGTTACGGGCTAGCGGGGGCCCGGGAGACCCAGTACTTC. It translates to CASSLSYGLAGARETQYF.

The DNA for the CDR3 is TGTGCCAGCAGTACAGGGGGCCCCCCCTACGAGCAGTACTTC. Amino acids: CASSTGGPPYEQYF. This chain uses TRBV28 with TRBJ2-7; 9 nucleotides agree with TRBD1. Per germline, CDR1 MDHEN and CDR2 SYDVKM. The CDR3 is 14 residues long. J was trimmed by 2 bases and V by 5 bases; bases with no gene match: 4.

The chain joins TRBV6-5 to TRBJ2-1, with D unresolved. The CDR3 spans 14 residues. Germline V lookup: CDR1 MNHEY, CDR2 SVGAGI. Deletions cut 5 bases from V and 8 bases from J, with 16 bases between. This CDR3 reads CASSPDRGFYEQFF. CDR3 DNA: TGTGCCAGCAGTCCCGATCGAGGCTTCTATGAGCAGTTCTTC.

DNA of the CDR3: TGTGCCAGCAGCAAAGTAGGGGGTGACTTATGTGGCTACACCTTC. Its translation: CASSKVGGDLCGYTF. The chain employs TRBV21-1 and TRBJ1-2; the table names TRBD1, a call not compared with the DNA. TRBV21-1 is listed as a pseudogene. This CDR3 contains 15 residues.

The chain combines TRBV6-4 with TRBJ1-1; 8 positions match TRBD1. V lost 8 bases to trimming and J lost 5 bases; unmatched junction nucleotides: 10. The CDR3 length is 14 residues. The V gene's germline CDR1 is MRHNA and CDR2 SNTAGT. The DNA for the CDR3 is TGTGCCAGCCCTAGGACAGGGTCAAGGACTGAAGCTTTCTTT. Protein sequence: CASPRTGSRTEAFF.

This sequence joins TRBV10-2 and TRBJ1-1; unclear D gene. Looked up from germline, CDR1 is WSHSY and CDR2 is SAAADI. The V end was cut by 4 bases, the J end by 2 bases, with 8 bases between. The CDR3 covers 13 residues. CDR3 DNA sequence: TGCGCCAGCAGTGTTCAGGTTAACACTGAAGCTTTCTTT. This gives the protein CASSVQVNTEAFF.

The chain combines TRBV7-9 with TRBJ1-1, with D unresolved. CDR3 length: 13 residues. V was clipped by 6 bases and J by 2 bases, with 10 bases between them. CDR1 and CDR2 from the germline V gene are SEHNR and FQNEAQ (reference sequence). CDR3 nucleotide sequence: TGTGCCAGCAGTCGCGGCTCCAACACTGAAGCTTTCTTT. Encoded protein: CASSRGSNTEAFF.

This clone was recorded a few times. The V call is TRBV6-5, the J call TRBJ2-5; 10 bases fit TRBD2. Germline V lookup: CDR1 MNHEY, CDR2 SVGAGI. Trimming cost V 4 bases and J 9 bases; bases outside gene matches: 14. The CDR3 runs to 16 residues. The CDR3, as DNA: TGTGCCAGCAGTTCCGGGGCAGCGGGGGGGATCTTGCCCCAGTACTTC. Translating gives CASSSGAAGGILPQYF.

The V call is TRBV19, the J call TRBJ1-5; a possible D gene is TRBD1 (6 bases). Trimming left V 6 bases short and J 1 base short, with 22 bases between. Germline values: CDR1 LNHDA, CDR2 SQIVND (reference sequence). This CDR3 contains 18 residues. In nucleotides, the CDR3 is TGTGCCAGTAGCAAAGCCCCCGGCAGGGGTGAAAGCAATCAGCCCCAGCATTTT. This translates into CASSKAPGRGESNQPQHF.

The genes are TRBV9 and TRBJ1-5; possible D gene TRBD1, 5 bases. The CDR3 totals 16 residues. Germline-derived CDR1 and CDR2 are SGDLS and YYNGEE. V was trimmed by 4 bases and J by 4 bases, leaving 18 bases between them. CDR3 in amino acids: CASSLPRGGVNQPQHF. In DNA, the CDR3 is TGTGCCAGCAGCCTCCCTAGGGGTGGCGTTAATCAGCCCCAGCATTTT.

The chain uses TRBV27 and TRBJ2-7, with 8 bases identical to TRBD1. J was trimmed by 2 bases and V by 6 bases; bases with no gene match: 12. The CDR3 is made up of 16 amino acids. The germline CDR1 and CDR2 sequences are MNHEY and SMNVEV (reference sequence). Here the CDR3 reads CASSPRQGNRAYEQYF. CDR3 DNA sequence: TGTGCCAGCAGCCCCAGACAGGGGAATCGTGCCTACGAGCAGTACTTC.

The CDR3 DNA reads TGTGCCACCAGTGACAATCAGGGCGAACCCCAGCATTTT. Its translation is CATSDNQGEPQHF. V gene TRBV24-1 combines with J gene TRBJ1-5; D is possibly TRBD1 (5 bases). Trimming stripped 4 bases from V and 10 bases from J, with 13 bases between. The CDR3 sequence is 13 residues long. Germline CDR1 and CDR2: KGHDR and SFDVKD.

The chain combines TRBV7-2 with TRBJ1-4; unclear D gene. The CDR3 totals 14 residues. Trimming shortened V by 6 bases and J by 4 bases, and 12 bases separated the two germline ends. Looked up from germline, CDR1 is SGHTA and CDR2 is FQGNSA. The CDR3 nucleotides read TGTGCCAGCAGTCCTTCCCTTCTTAATGAAAAACTGTTTTTT. Protein: CASSPSLLNEKLFF.

The chain has TRBV5-1 and TRBJ2-1; 10 bases fit TRBD2. The CDR3 length is 17 residues. The trim removed 1 base at V and 0 bases at J, leaving 4 bases unmatched. CDR1 and CDR2 (germline): SGHRS, YFSETQ. The CDR3, as DNA: TGCGCCAGCAGCTTGACTAGCGGGGCCAGCTCCTACAATGAGCAGTTCTTC. Protein sequence: CASSLTSGASSYNEQFF. Full variable domain (remainder filled in from reference TRBV5-1 and TRBJ2-1): KAGVTQTPRYLIKTRGQQVTLSCSPISGHRSVSWYQQTPGQGLQFLFEYFSETQRNKGNFPGRFSGRQFSNSRSEMNVSTLELGDSALYLCASSLTSGASSYNEQFFGPGTRLTVL.